The 21 T cell receptor beta chains given below trace back to one sample, sequenced in a study of blood T cell repertoires in COVID-19. Sequenced by immunoSEQ multiplex PCR; TCRdb stores in-frame clones only, minus some. The sample has around 280,000 clones, about 83% seen once. Sequences were obtained from PBMCs or T cells enriched from blood (not recorded which). These receptors were taken from a woman aged 40-49 years who had recovered from COVID-19.

The chain combines TRBV10-2 with TRBJ2-1; D might be TRBD2 (6 bases). Per the germline V gene, CDR1 is WSHSY and CDR2 is SAAADI. Trimming pared 7 bases from V and 3 bases from J, leaving 10 bases between. There are 13 residues in the CDR3. CDR3 in DNA: TGCGCCAGCACCGGGGAGGACTACAATGAGCAGTTCTTC. Protein product: CASTGEDYNEQFF.

V gene TRBV27 combines with J gene TRBJ2-3, with unresolved D. Germline loops: CDR1 MNHEY, CDR2 SMNVEV (reference sequence). With 5 bases removed from V and 0 bases from J, the gap between germline ends came to 15 bases. This CDR3 is 16 amino acids long. In DNA form, the CDR3 reads TGTGCCAGCAGTCTTCGGCGGCCCGGTAGCACAGATACGCAGTATTTT. As protein: CASSLRRPGSTDTQYF.

The chain carries TRBV27 and TRBJ2-2; D is perhaps TRBD2 (6 bases). Trimming cost V 6 bases and J 0 bases, with 11 bases left between them. In germline, CDR1 is MNHEY, CDR2 SMNVEV (reference sequence). This CDR3 is 15 amino acids long. CDR3 in amino acids: CASRTGTSNTGELFF. The CDR3 DNA follows: TGTGCCAGCAGGACCGGGACTTCGAACACCGGGGAGCTGTTTTTT.

V usage is TRBV4-3 and J usage is TRBJ1-1; D remains unclear. Germline V gene data show CDR1 as LGHNA and CDR2 as YSLEER. The V and J ends lost 0 bases and 10 bases respectively, with 21 bases between them. CDR3 size: 16 residues. As DNA, the CDR3 is TGCGCCAGCAGCCAAGATCACTTCGGGGTTTTAAACGGAGCTTTCTTT. Its translation: CASSQDHFGVLNGAFF.

This chain joins TRBV28 and TRBJ1-2; 8 bases map to TRBD1. The CDR3 spans 15 residues. Germline CDR1 MDHEN, CDR2 SYDVKM. V dropped 7 bases and J dropped 1; count of bases not matched to a gene: 8. CDR3 nucleotide sequence: TGTGCCAGCACCGGGACAGGAGGACTTAACTATGGCTACACCTTC. As protein: CASTGTGGLNYGYTF.

This clone was detected only a few times. The V call is TRBV7-9, the J call TRBJ2-3, with 7 bases fitting TRBD2. CDR1 and CDR2 from the germline V gene are SEHNR and FQNEAQ (reference sequence). J lost 6 bases, V lost 6 bases, and 12 bases had no gene match. The CDR3 is 15 amino acids. For the CDR3, the DNA is TGTGCCAGCAGTTTCGCTAGCGGCCGAGGCGATACGCAGTATTTT. Encoded protein: CASSFASGRGDTQYF. Combining the CDR3 with reference TRBV7-9 and TRBJ2-3 gives the whole variable domain DTGVSQNPRHKITKRGQNVTFRCDPISEHNRLYWYRQTLGQGPEFLTYFQNEAQLEKSRLLSDRFSAERPKGSFSTLEIQRTEQGDSAMYLCASSFASGRGDTQYFGPGTRLTVL.

This rearrangement joins TRBV19 to TRBJ2-6; 9 bases match TRBD2. Germline CDR1 is LNHDA and CDR2 is SQIVND (reference sequence). V lost 4 bases to trimming and J lost 0 bases; unmatched junction nucleotides: 1. The CDR3 runs to 16 residues. CDR3 nucleotide sequence: TGTGCCAGTAGTAGCGGGAGGGCCTCTGGGGCCAACGTCCTGACTTTC. It codes for CASSSGRASGANVLTF. The variable domain in full, completed from reference TRBV19 and TRBJ2-6, reads DGGITQSPKYLFRKEGQNVTLSCEQNLNHDAMYWYRQDPGQGLRLIYYSQIVNDFQKGDIAEGYSVSREKKESFPLTVTSAQKNPTAFYLCASSSGRASGANVLTFGAGSRLTVL.

This chain links TRBV11-3 with TRBJ2-2; TRBD2 aligns across 7 bases. From germline, CDR1 is SGHNT and CDR2 YENEEA. The J segment lost 0 bases and the V segment lost 8 bases, leaving 3 bases of the junction unmatched. This CDR3 is 14 amino acids long. CDR3 loop: CASGRATNTGELFF. CDR3 in DNA: TGTGCCAGCGGGAGGGCTACGAACACCGGGGAGCTGTTTTTT.

V usage is TRBV7-8 and J usage is TRBJ2-1; weak D call: TRBD2 (6 bases). V was cut by 1 base and J by 4 bases, with 14 bases left in between. The CDR3 is 16 amino acids. Germline V gene data show CDR1 as SGHVS and CDR2 as FQNEAQ. In DNA form, the CDR3 reads TGTGCCAGCAGCTTAGTTGGGGGGACCGTATACAATGAGCAGTTCTTC. Translated: CASSLVGGTVYNEQFF.

V is TRBV28 and J is TRBJ1-5, with D unclear. CDR1 MDHEN and CDR2 SYDVKM come from the germline V gene. The V end was cut by 6 bases, the J end by 4 bases, with 16 bases between. CDR3 length equals 15 residues. The CDR3 is CASSPPRRSNQPQHF. For the CDR3, the DNA is TGTGCCAGCAGCCCCCCCCGGCGGAGTAATCAGCCCCAGCATTTT.

The V gene is TRBV5-1, the J gene TRBJ1-1, with D unresolved. The germline CDR1 and CDR2 sequences are SGHRS and YFSETQ. Deletions cut 0 bases from V and 3 bases from J, with 6 bases between. The length of the CDR3 is 13 residues. The CDR3 sequence: CASSLGGDTEAFF. Written as DNA, the CDR3 is TGCGCCAGCAGCTTGGGGGGAGACACTGAAGCTTTCTTT. Combining the CDR3 with reference TRBV5-1 and TRBJ1-1 gives the whole variable domain KAGVTQTPRYLIKTRGQQVTLSCSPISGHRSVSWYQQTPGQGLQFLFEYFSETQRNKGNFPGRFSGRQFSNSRSEMNVSTLELGDSALYLCASSLGGDTEAFFGQGTRLTVV.

This chain uses TRBV5-1 with TRBJ1-1, with D tentatively TRBD1 (6 bases). The CDR3 loop spans 14 amino acids. Between the trimmed V and J ends, which lost 2 bases and 4 bases, there was a span of 12 bases. Germline V CDR1 and CDR2: SGHRS, YFSETQ. CDR3 sequence (DNA): TGCGCCAGCAGCTTACTACAGGGATCCACTGAAGCTTTCTTT. It codes for CASSLLQGSTEAFF.

V is TRBV7-3 and J is TRBJ2-1; 10 bases map to TRBD2. The V gene end was trimmed by 5 bases and the J gene end by 9 bases; junction bases not matched to a gene: 16. The CDR3 length is 17 residues. CDR1 is SGHTA and CDR2 is FQGTGA in the germline V gene. The CDR3 sequence: CASSPAQASGRTSEQFF. The CDR3 region has the DNA TGTGCCAGCAGCCCCGCCCAGGCTAGCGGGAGAACGAGTGAGCAGTTCTTC.

The V call is TRBV6-5, the J call TRBJ2-5, with a weak D call TRBD2 (5 bases). Germline CDR1 reads MNHEY; CDR2 reads SVGAGI. Trimming removed 8 bases from V and 5 bases from J, with 15 bases in between. The CDR3 runs to 13 residues. The CDR3 sequence is CASGSWRSETQYF. CDR3 coding DNA: TGTGCCAGCGGGTCATGGAGGTCTGAGACCCAGTACTTC.

This chain uses TRBV7-2 with TRBJ2-1; 12 nucleotides align to TRBD2. The CDR3 is 17 amino acids. In germline, CDR1 is SGHTA, CDR2 FQGNSA. The trim removed 5 bases at V and 0 bases at J, leaving 5 bases unmatched. CDR3 region: CASSPQTSGSSYNEQFF. DNA for the CDR3: TGTGCCAGCAGCCCCCAGACTAGCGGGAGCTCCTACAATGAGCAGTTCTTC.

Written as DNA, the CDR3 is TGTGCCAGCAGCCGAGGAGTTAACTATGGCTACACCTTC. Protein sequence: CASSRGVNYGYTF. The gene calls are TRBV5-6 and TRBJ1-2; no clear D. Germline assignment: CDR1 SGHDT and CDR2 YYEEEE. The CDR3 is 13 amino acids. V was trimmed by 4 bases and J by 1 base, leaving 8 bases between them.

The rearrangement uses TRBV18 and TRBJ1-4; 7 bases are a match to TRBD1. The CDR3 has 13 residues. The V and J ends lost 4 bases and 7 bases, in that order; junction bases with no gene match: 3. Germline lookup yields CDR1 KGHSH and CDR2 LQKENI. CDR3 amino acids: CASSRGQSEKLFF. In nucleotides, the CDR3 is TGTGCCAGCTCACGGGGACAGTCTGAAAAACTGTTTTTT. The full variable domain, in which reference TRBV18 and TRBJ1-4 provide the parts outside the CDR3, is NAGVMQNPRHLVRRRGQEARLRCSPMKGHSHVYWYRQLPEEGLKFMVYLQKENIIDESGMPKERFSAEFPKEGPSILRIQQVVRGDSAAYFCASSRGQSEKLFFGSGTQLSVL.

The chain recombines TRBV7-2 with TRBJ2-7; TRBD1 agrees at 7 bases. The CDR3 runs 14 residues. In germline, CDR1 is SGHTA, CDR2 FQGNSA. With 4 bases clipped from V and 6 bases from J, the junction kept 9 bases outside the gene matches. For the CDR3, the DNA is TGTGCCAGCAGCTCTCAGGGACAGAGGAGCGAGCAGTACTTC. Its translation: CASSSQGQRSEQYF. Full variable domain (missing parts from reference TRBV7-2 and TRBJ2-7): GAGVSQSPSNKVTEKGKDVELRCDPISGHTALYWYRQSLGQGLEFLIYFQGNSAPDKSGLPSDRFSAERTGGSVSTLTIQRTQQEDSAVYLCASSSQGQRSEQYFGPGTRLTVT.

This clone occurred once. This rearrangement joins TRBV6-5 to TRBJ2-7; TRBD1 matches 9 bases. The CDR3 consists of 15 residues. Losses at the gene ends were 9 bases for V and 3 bases for J; bases not matched to a gene: 12. The germline V gene has CDR1 MNHEY and CDR2 SVGAGI. CDR3 sequence: CASRPGGTGIYEQYF. CDR3 sequence (DNA): TGTGCCAGTCGCCCCGGGGGGACAGGGATCTACGAGCAGTACTTC.

The V gene is TRBV6-5, the J gene TRBJ1-1, with a tentative D call TRBD1 (5 bases). CDR1 is MNHEY, CDR2 SVGAGI, per germline. The CDR3 has 13 residues. Trimming stripped 7 bases from V and 4 bases from J, with 13 bases between. Written as DNA, the CDR3 is TGTGCCAGCACCCTAGGAGGGGTCACTGAAGCTTTCTTT. Protein product: CASTLGGVTEAFF.

The rearrangement uses TRBV19 and TRBJ2-5; D perhaps matches TRBD1 (6 bases). The V end was cut by 5 bases, the J end by 3 bases, with 13 bases between. The CDR3 sequence is 14 residues long. Germline loops: CDR1 LNHDA, CDR2 SQIVND (reference sequence). CDR3 residues: CASSPQGWEETQYF. The CDR3 coding sequence is TGTGCCAGTAGTCCCCAGGGGTGGGAAGAGACCCAGTACTTC. Variable domain in full (rest from reference TRBV19 and TRBJ2-5): DGGITQSPKYLFRKEGQNVTLSCEQNLNHDAMYWYRQDPGQGLRLIYYSQIVNDFQKGDIAEGYSVSREKKESFPLTVTSAQKNPTAFYLCASSPQGWEETQYFGPGTRLLVL.